The 9 T cell receptor beta chains presented below share a single source sample, sequenced in a study of blood T cell repertoires in COVID-19. Only in-frame clones appear in the TCRdb table, and some are missing; sequencing was by immunoSEQ multiplex PCR. The sample comprises 200,000 to 250,000 clones, 84% of which are singletons, and around 18% rests with the top ten. The sequenced sample consisted of peripheral blood. These receptors all come from an elderly woman with active or convalescent COVID-19.

V usage is TRBV11-3 and J usage is TRBJ2-1; maybe TRBD2 (6 bases). The V gene lost 8 bases and the J gene lost 5 bases, with 19 bases spanning the gap. The CDR3 totals 15 residues. The germline V gene encodes CDR1 SGHNT and CDR2 YENEEA. The CDR3, as DNA: TGTGCCAGCGGTCGAACCGGGACTCATCACAATGAGCAGTTCTTC. This sequence encodes CASGRTGTHHNEQFF.

The chain couples TRBV15 to TRBJ2-7; 10 bases are shared with TRBD1. The germline CDR1 and CDR2 sequences are LNHNV and YYDKDF (reference sequence). This CDR3 has 13 amino acids. Trimming cost V 9 bases and J 5 bases; bases outside gene matches: 7. CDR3: CATSRDRGDEQYF. The CDR3 coding sequence is TGTGCCACTTCCCGGGACAGGGGCGACGAGCAGTACTTC. Complete variable domain (other parts from reference TRBV15 and TRBJ2-7): DAMVIQNPRYQVTQFGKPVTLSCSQTLNHNVMYWYQQKSSQAPKLLFHYYDKDFNNEADTPDNFQSRRPNTSFCFLDIRSPGLGDTAMYLCATSRDRGDEQYFGPGTRLTVT.

The chain couples TRBV9 to TRBJ2-7; 7 bases map to TRBD1. J lost 2 bases, V lost 0 bases, and 8 bases had no gene match. This CDR3 spans 16 amino acids. CDR1 and CDR2 (germline): SGDLS, YYNGEE. CDR3 in DNA: TGTGCCAGCAGCGTAGGAGGGGGCCACCTCCCCTACGAGCAGTACTTC. This sequence encodes CASSVGGGHLPYEQYF.

This clone was counted between two and nine times. The chain employs TRBV7-2 and TRBJ1-6, with D unresolved. Germline V gene sequence: CDR1 SGHTA, CDR2 FQGNSA. Trimming took off 2 bases at V and 8 bases at J, with 16 bases between the two ends. The CDR3 is made up of 16 amino acids. The CDR3 DNA is TGTGCCAGCAGCTTAACGTGGTGGTCCACACATTCACCCCTCCACTTT. This codes for CASSLTWWSTHSPLHF.

The V and J genes are TRBV7-2 and TRBJ2-7; 9 nucleotides match TRBD2. Germline V lookup: CDR1 SGHTA, CDR2 FQGNSA. This CDR3 is 16 amino acids long. V trimming: 1 base; J trimming: 3 bases; junction bases outside the gene matches: 7. The CDR3 sequence: CASSLVAGGPNYEQYF. The CDR3 DNA is TGTGCCAGCAGCTTAGTGGCGGGAGGGCCTAACTACGAGCAGTACTTC.

This chain joins TRBV9 and TRBJ1-4; 11 positions match TRBD1. V gave up 4 bases and J gave up 7 bases; unmatched junction bases: 3. The length of the CDR3 is 14 residues. Germline loops: CDR1 SGDLS, CDR2 YYNGEE. This CDR3 reads CASSMDRGREKLFF. CDR3 nucleotides: TGTGCCAGCAGCATGGACAGGGGGCGTGAAAAACTGTTTTTT.

This clone was counted a few times. Other DNA sequences from this sample encode an identical CDR3 as well. J is TRBJ2-3 and V is TRBV5-5; D call uncertain. V was shortened by 5 bases and J by 1 base, with 14 bases between the two germline ends. CDR1 is SGHKS, CDR2 YYEKEE, per germline (reference sequence). The CDR3 is made up of 15 amino acids. CDR3 in amino acids: CASSLGLAGTDTQYF. CDR3 DNA sequence: TGTGCCAGCAGTTTAGGTCTGGCGGGCACAGATACGCAGTATTTT. Full variable domain (rest looked up from reference TRBV5-5 and TRBJ2-3): DAGVTQSPTHLIKTRGQQVTLRCSPISGHKSVSWYQQVLGQGPQFIFQYYEKEERGRGNFPDRFSARQFPNYSSELNVNALLLGDSALYLCASSLGLAGTDTQYFGPGTRLTVL.

The chain carries TRBV12-3 or TRBV12-4 and TRBJ1-3; D is ambiguous. V lost 6 bases and J 0 bases, leaving 6 bases between the germline ends. This CDR3 region has 13 residues. In DNA, the CDR3 is TGTGCCAGCAGAACCAGCTCTGGAAACACCATATATTTT. Translation gives CASRTSSGNTIYF.

The chain is built from TRBV2 and TRBJ1-1; the match to TRBD1 covers 9 bases. Trimming at V came to 7 bases and at J to 4 bases, leaving 10 bases not matched to a gene. This CDR3 spans 15 amino acids. Germline V lookup: CDR1 SNHLY, CDR2 FYNNEI. The CDR3 loop is CASTATGGQFTEAFF. In DNA form, the CDR3 reads TGTGCCAGCACCGCTACAGGGGGCCAGTTCACTGAAGCTTTCTTT.